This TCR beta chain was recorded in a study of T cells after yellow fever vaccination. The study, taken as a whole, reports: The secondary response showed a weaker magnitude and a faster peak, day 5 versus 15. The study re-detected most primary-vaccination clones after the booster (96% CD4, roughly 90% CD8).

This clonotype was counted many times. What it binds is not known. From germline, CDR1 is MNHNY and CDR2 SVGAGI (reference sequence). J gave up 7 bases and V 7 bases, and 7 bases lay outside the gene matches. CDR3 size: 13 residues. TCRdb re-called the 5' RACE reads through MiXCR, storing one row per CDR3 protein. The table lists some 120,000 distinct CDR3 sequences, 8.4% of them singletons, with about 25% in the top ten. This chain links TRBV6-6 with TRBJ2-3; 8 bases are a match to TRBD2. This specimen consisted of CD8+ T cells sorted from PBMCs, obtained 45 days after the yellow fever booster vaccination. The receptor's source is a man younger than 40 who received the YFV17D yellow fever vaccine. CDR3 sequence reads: CASISGSRYTQYF. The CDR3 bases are TGTGCCAGCATCAGCGGGAGTCGATATACGCAGTATTTT.